Presented here are 27 T cell receptor beta chains from one specimen sequenced in a study of PD-1 blockade in classical Hodgkin lymphoma. All trial patients relapsed after autologous stem cell transplantation. After PBMCs were thawed, their CD8+ T cells were isolated by magnetic negative selection. TCRdb's table, derived via immunoSEQ multiplex PCR, lists solely in-frame clones and lacks some. The sample has about 30,000 clones; 80% to 90% are singletons. The sample was CD8+ T cells from blood, taken at baseline. The receptors come from a human donor with classical Hodgkin lymphoma.

The J gene is TRBJ1-2, the V gene TRBV9; no firm D call. V was shortened by 10 bases and J by 8 bases, with 18 bases between the two germline ends. Germline CDR1 reads SGDLS; CDR2 reads YYNGEE. The CDR3 is 12 amino acids. The CDR3: CASWTPPNGYTF. DNA of the CDR3: TGTGCCTCGTGGACGCCTCCCAACGGCTACACCTTC.

J is TRBJ1-1 and V is TRBV27; D gene ambiguous. Germline V gene data show CDR1 as MNHEY and CDR2 as SMNVEV (reference sequence). The V and J ends lost 1 base and 8 bases respectively, with 11 bases between them. The CDR3 has 13 amino acids. The DNA of the CDR3 is TGTGCCAGCAGTTTATTACGGGGTCGAGAAGCTTTCTTT. This gives the protein CASSLLRGREAFF.

The chain joins TRBV15 to TRBJ2-7; D is undetermined. The CDR3 sequence is 11 residues long. The V end was cut by 5 bases, the J end by 3 bases, with 5 bases between. Germline CDR1 is LNHNV and CDR2 is YYDKDF (reference sequence). For the CDR3, the DNA is TGTGCCACCAGCTCCAGCTACGAGCAGTACTTC. It specifies CATSSSYEQYF.

The chain couples TRBV5-6 to TRBJ1-2; D call uncertain. V shed 6 bases and J shed 12 bases, with 27 bases lying between them. This CDR3 spans 15 amino acids. Per the germline V gene, CDR1 is SGHDT and CDR2 is YYEEEE. CDR3 coding DNA: TGTGCCAGCAAACCCCTCATCGGGCCCGAGGAGGGCCACACCTTC. Encoded protein: CASKPLIGPEEGHTF. The entire variable domain, with the rest obtained from reference TRBV5-6 and TRBJ1-2, is as follows: DAGVTQSPTHLIKTRGQQVTLRCSPKSGHDTVSWYQQALGQGPQFIFQYYEEEERQRGNFPDRFSGHQFPNYSSELNVNALLLGDSALYLCASKPLIGPEEGHTFGSGTRLTVV.

The DNA for the CDR3 is TGTGCCAGCAGCCAAACGGCAGGGGTCACTGAAGCTTTCTTT. Encoded protein: CASSQTAGVTEAFF. This rearrangement joins TRBV4-2 to TRBJ1-1, with a possible D match to TRBD1 (6 bases). V shed 2 bases and J shed 4 bases, with 11 bases lying between them. Germline V gene data show CDR1 as LGHNA and CDR2 as YNFKEQ. The length of the CDR3 is 14 residues.

V and J are TRBV2 and TRBJ2-5; a weak D match, TRBD1 (5 bases). This CDR3 has 12 residues. Trimming took off 10 bases at V and 5 bases at J, with 14 bases between the two ends. Germline loops: CDR1 SNHLY, CDR2 FYNNEI. CDR3 sequence reads: CAIHKGIETQYF. CDR3 coding DNA: TGTGCCATACACAAGGGGATCGAGACCCAGTACTTC.

The gene calls are TRBV5-1 and TRBJ2-3; 8 bases align to TRBD2. The CDR3 length is 16 residues. The J segment lost 2 bases and the V segment lost 0 bases, leaving 5 bases of the junction unmatched. Per the germline V gene, CDR1 is SGHRS and CDR2 is YFSETQ. CDR3: CASSLEAGAYTDTQYF. CDR3 sequence (DNA): TGCGCCAGCAGCTTGGAAGCGGGAGCTTACACAGATACGCAGTATTTT.

Worth noting for this clone: Compared with germline, one end of the junction differs, possibly owing to a read error. The chain uses TRBV25-1 and TRBJ1-4, with 7 bases that match TRBD1. The CDR3 consists of 14 residues. Germline V gene sequence: CDR1 MGHDK, CDR2 SYGVNS. The CDR3 bases are TGTGCCAGCAGGAACAGGGGACCGAATGAAAAACCGTTTTTT. Translated, it gives CASRNRGPNEKPFF.

V gene TRBV9 combines with J gene TRBJ2-5; D might be TRBD1 (5 bases). Germline V CDR1 and CDR2: SGDLS, YYNGEE. There are 15 residues in the CDR3. Trimming shortened V by 4 bases and J by 0 bases, and 13 bases separated the two germline ends. Here the CDR3 reads CASSNQGQYQETQYF. In DNA form, the CDR3 reads TGTGCCAGCAGCAATCAGGGTCAGTACCAAGAGACCCAGTACTTC.

The V call is TRBV7-8, the J call TRBJ2-7; no clear D. The length of the CDR3 is 13 residues. Germline CDR1 SGHVS, CDR2 FQNEAQ. The V end lost 8 bases, the J end lost 3 bases, and 14 bases lay between the germline ends. The CDR3 DNA sequence: TGTGCCAGCCGCCCGGGCAGCGACTACGAGCAGTACTTC. Protein: CASRPGSDYEQYF. Complete variable domain (other parts from reference TRBV7-8 and TRBJ2-7): GAGVSQSPRYKVAKRGQDVALRCDPISGHVSLFWYQQALGQGPEFLTYFQNEAQLDKSGLPSDRFFAERPEGSVSTLKIQRTQQEDSAVYLCASRPGSDYEQYFGPGTRLTVT.

This chain uses TRBV2 with TRBJ2-1; 11 bases align to TRBD1. CDR3 size: 14 residues. The V and J ends lost 8 bases and 8 bases, in that order; junction bases with no gene match: 8. The germline V gene encodes CDR1 SNHLY and CDR2 FYNNEI. The CDR3 spells CASPWRGQGDEQFF. The DNA of the CDR3 is TGTGCCAGCCCTTGGAGGGGACAGGGGGATGAGCAGTTCTTC.

This clone was detected only once. The J gene is TRBJ2-5, the V gene TRBV28, with 9 bases lining up with TRBD1. Germline V gene data show CDR1 as MDHEN and CDR2 as SYDVKM. The CDR3 loop spans 19 amino acids. V lost 6 bases, J lost 1 base, and 18 bases stayed unmatched. The CDR3 nucleotides are TGTGCCAGCAGCCCTACACACAGACAGGGGGTTGGATTCCAAGAGACCCAGTACTTC. Residues: CASSPTHRQGVGFQETQYF.

J is TRBJ2-3 and V is TRBV10-3; TRBD2 is a possible D gene (5 bases). The CDR3 spans 12 residues. Germline CDR1 is ENHRY and CDR2 is SYGVKD. The germline V and J ends were trimmed by 8 bases and 5 bases, with 11 bases remaining between them. The CDR3 region is CAIGADLDTQYF. The CDR3 DNA reads TGTGCCATCGGAGCGGATCTAGATACGCAGTATTTT.

This chain joins TRBV5-6 and TRBJ1-5; 8 bases match TRBD1. Germline V gene sequence: CDR1 SGHDT, CDR2 YYEEEE. Losses at the gene ends were 8 bases for V and 0 bases for J; bases not matched to a gene: 7. The CDR3 covers 15 residues. CDR3: CASHKTGVSNQPQHF. Written as DNA, the CDR3 is TGTGCCAGTCATAAGACAGGGGTTAGCAATCAGCCCCAGCATTTT.

The chain carries TRBV4-2 and TRBJ2-5, with 7 bases lining up with TRBD2. J was trimmed by 0 bases and V by 0 bases; bases with no gene match: 7. This CDR3 comprises 17 residues. Germline assignment: CDR1 LGHNA and CDR2 YNFKEQ. The CDR3, as DNA: TGTGCCAGCAGCCAAGAGAGCGGGATGGGGTACCAAGAGACCCAGTACTTC. This sequence encodes CASSQESGMGYQETQYF.

This chain uses TRBV5-5 with TRBJ1-4; 7 positions agree with TRBD1. This CDR3 is built from 16 residues. The V gene end was trimmed by 2 bases and the J gene end by 3 bases; junction bases not matched to a gene: 7. Germline CDR1 reads SGHKS; CDR2 reads YYEKEE (reference sequence). The CDR3 loop is CASSFRGDSPNEKLFF. In DNA, the CDR3 is TGTGCCAGCAGCTTCAGAGGGGACAGCCCTAATGAAAAACTGTTTTTT.

This chain joins TRBV9 and TRBJ2-7, with D perhaps matching TRBD1 or TRBD2 (6 bases each). Trimming removed 3 bases from V and 2 bases from J, with 12 bases in between. Germline V gene lookup returns CDR1 SGDLS and CDR2 YYNGEE. The CDR3 runs to 14 residues. This CDR3 is CASSALGGPYEQYF. As DNA, the CDR3 is TGTGCCAGCAGCGCCCTCGGGGGCCCCTACGAGCAGTACTTC.

The rearrangement uses TRBV27 and TRBJ2-5, with 7 positions matching TRBD2. CDR3 length equals 15 residues. Trimming removed 5 bases from V and 4 bases from J; junction bases left unmatched: 10. CDR1 and CDR2 from the germline V gene are MNHEY and SMNVEV (reference sequence). CDR3 in DNA: TGTGCCAGCAGTGGGAGGGCCCGGCCCTTAGAGACCCAGTACTTC. Encoded protein: CASSGRARPLETQYF.

The chain combines TRBV13 with TRBJ2-3, with D unclear. Germline loops: CDR1 PRHDT, CDR2 FYEKMQ (reference sequence). The CDR3 runs to 16 residues. V dropped 1 base and J dropped 1 base, with 12 bases sitting between them. The CDR3 DNA is TGTGCCAGCAGCTTAGCCCCTGGCCTGGGCACAGATACGCAGTATTTT. This translates into CASSLAPGLGTDTQYF.

This sequence joins TRBV6-5 and TRBJ2-5; D is possibly TRBD1 (7 bases). The CDR3 totals 14 residues. CDR1 and CDR2 from the germline V gene are MNHEY and SVGAGI. V shed 7 bases and J shed 4 bases, with 16 bases lying between them. CDR3 sequence: CASNPSGGGETQYF. As DNA, the CDR3 is TGTGCCAGCAACCCCTCAGGGGGAGGAGAGACCCAGTACTTC.

The CDR3 spells CASSLDYRTGVQETQYF. In nucleotides, the CDR3 is TGTGCCAGCAGCTTAGATTATAGGACAGGGGTTCAAGAGACCCAGTACTTC. The rearrangement uses TRBV11-2 and TRBJ2-5; 9 bases line up with TRBD1. This CDR3 is 17 amino acids long. Trimming cost V 0 bases and J 2 bases; bases outside gene matches: 7. CDR1 is SGHAT, CDR2 FQNNGV, per germline.

The gene calls are TRBV4-2 and TRBJ1-1; the D is unclear. Between the trimmed V and J ends, which lost 5 bases and 5 bases, there was a span of 21 bases. This CDR3 region has 16 residues. The germline gives CDR1 LGHNA, CDR2 YNFKEQ. DNA for the CDR3: TGTGCCAGCAGCTCTTTCGATACCCCACGCTATACTGAAGCTTTCTTT. Translation gives CASSSFDTPRYTEAFF.

The chain is built from TRBV28 and TRBJ2-2, with TRBD2 identical over 9 bases. CDR3 length: 17 residues. V gave up 11 bases and J gave up 1 base; unmatched junction bases: 14. In germline, CDR1 is MDHEN, CDR2 SYDVKM. The chain's CDR3 is CAAGGSPSGKNTGELFF. CDR3 nucleotide sequence: TGTGCCGCTGGCGGCTCTCCTAGCGGGAAGAACACCGGGGAGCTGTTTTTT.

The chain carries TRBV15 and TRBJ2-7, with a possible D match to TRBD1 (5 bases). The CDR3 contains 14 residues. CDR1 is LNHNV and CDR2 is YYDKDF in the germline V gene (reference sequence). V lost 0 bases and J 7 bases, leaving 13 bases between the germline ends. The CDR3 DNA follows: TGTGCCACCAGCAGAGATCTAAGGGGCCGAGAGCAGTACTTC. Encoded protein: CATSRDLRGREQYF.

This sequence joins TRBV7-9 and TRBJ1-2; TRBD1 is a possible D gene (5 bases). The CDR3 consists of 14 residues. V was trimmed by 5 bases and J by 6 bases, leaving 16 bases between them. The germline V gene has CDR1 SEHNR and CDR2 FQNEAQ (reference sequence). DNA for the CDR3: TGTGCCAGCAGCCATGTTGGGGGGACGGATGGCTACACCTTC. The encoded protein is CASSHVGGTDGYTF. Supplemented by reference TRBV7-9 and TRBJ1-2, the full variable domain reads DTGVSQNPRHKITKRGQNVTFRCDPISEHNRLYWYRQTLGQGPEFLTYFQNEAQLEKSRLLSDRFSAERPKGSFSTLEIQRTEQGDSAMYLCASSHVGGTDGYTFGSGTRLTVV.

The V call is TRBV5-1, the J call TRBJ2-4; TRBD1 is a possible D gene (5 bases). The V end was cut by 0 bases, the J end by 0 bases, with 10 bases between. CDR3 length equals 16 residues. From germline, CDR1 is SGHRS and CDR2 YFSETQ. In DNA form, the CDR3 reads TGCGCCAGCAGCTTGGATGCGCAGGGAGCCAAAAACATTCAGTACTTC. Encoded protein: CASSLDAQGAKNIQYF.

This sequence joins TRBV28 and TRBJ2-5, with 7 bases that match TRBD2. CDR1 MDHEN and CDR2 SYDVKM come from the germline V gene. V shed 6 bases and J 4 bases; nucleotides not matched to a gene: 11. This CDR3 contains 15 residues. CDR3 DNA sequence: TGTGCCAGCAGACAGCGGGACCGTGCGCGAGAGACCCAGTACTTC. It yields the protein CASRQRDRARETQYF.